Listed below are T cell receptor beta chains from one sample, sequenced in a study of shared clonotypes between healthy human individuals. Data came from immunoSEQ multiplex PCR; TCRdb stores just in-frame clones and leaves some out. The repertoire holds 2 million to 2.5 million clones, with almost 96% as singletons. Material for sequencing was naive CD4+ T cells sorted from blood. Receptor source: a man aged 18 to 30 in good health. Both conserved end residues are part of each CDR3. A D gene is named only where the DNA matches it firmly. Clone sizes are given selectively: once, few, many, or a class where the clone is expanded.

cdr3_aa cdr3_nt v_call clone_size j_call d_call
CASSQLGSSYEQYF TGCGCCAGCAGCCAGTTGGGTAGCTCCTACGAGCAGTACTTC TRBV4-3 NA TRBJ2-7 NA
CASSLGAGGSVYGYTF TGTGCCAGCAGCTTAGGAGCAGGGGGCAGTGTCTATGGCTACACCTTC TRBV7-9 NA TRBJ1-2 TRBD1
CASSFNTGTGLGGYTF TGTGCCAGCAGCTTCAACACCGGGACAGGGTTGGGCGGCTACACCTTC TRBV7-9 NA TRBJ1-2 TRBD1
CASSVAGNTEAFF TGTGCCAGCAGTGTGGCAGGGAACACTGAAGCTTTCTTT TRBV6-4 NA TRBJ1-1 NA
CASTQRGQVYYEQYF TGTGCCAGCACACAAAGGGGACAGGTATACTACGAGCAGTACTTC TRBV6-6 once TRBJ2-7 TRBD1
CASSLVGGTKNEQYF TGCGCCAGCAGCTTGGTTGGGGGGACGAAAAACGAGCAGTACTTC TRBV5-1 NA TRBJ2-7 NA
CASGQGDSPLHF TGTGCCAGCGGGCAGGGAGATTCACCCCTCCACTTT TRBV6-6 NA TRBJ1-6 NA
CASSSGGFVGSPLHF TGTGCCAGCAGCTCGGGTGGCTTCGTGGGTTCACCCCTCCACTTT TRBV7-9 NA TRBJ1-6 NA
CASSNRNEQFF TGTGCCAGCAGCAATCGTAATGAGCAGTTCTTC TRBV7-2 once TRBJ2-1 NA
CASSESGTGYNEQFF TGCGCCAGCAGTGAGTCCGGGACAGGGTACAATGAGCAGTTCTTC TRBV10-1 NA TRBJ2-1 TRBD1
CSPPDARETQYF TGCAGCCCCCCCGACGCAAGAGAGACCCAGTACTTC TRBV29-1 NA TRBJ2-5 NA
CASISSGRAGEQYF TGTGCCAGTATTTCTAGCGGGAGGGCCGGTGAGCAGTACTTC TRBV19 once TRBJ2-7 TRBD2
CASSLVSGGSYEQYF TGTGCCAGCAGCCTAGTGAGCGGGGGCTCCTACGAGCAGTACTTC TRBV6-5 NA TRBJ2-7 TRBD2
CASSSDRGFEKLFF TGTGCCAGCAGCTCAGACAGGGGATTCGAAAAACTGTTTTTT TRBV5-5 NA TRBJ1-4 TRBD1
CASSQDPQADIQYF TGCGCCAGCAGCCAAGATCCACAGGCTGACATTCAGTACTTC TRBV4-1 NA TRBJ2-4 NA
CASSLVVGSLPGGYTF TGTGCCAGCAGCTTAGTGGTTGGCTCCTTGCCTGGAGGCTACACCTTC TRBV7-9 NA TRBJ1-2 NA
CSVREGRVSADTQYF TGCAGCGTTAGAGAAGGGCGGGTCTCGGCAGATACGCAGTATTTT TRBV29-1 NA TRBJ2-3 NA
CAIRSIELENYGYTF TGTGCCATCAGGTCAATAGAACTAGAGAACTATGGCTACACCTTC TRBV10-3 NA TRBJ1-2 NA
CASSPSGGRETQYF TGTGCCAGCTCACCCAGCGGGGGGCGAGAGACCCAGTACTTC TRBV18 NA TRBJ2-5 TRBD2
CAWSKKGQGAYEQYF TGTGCCTGGAGTAAGAAGGGTCAGGGGGCTTACGAGCAGTACTTC TRBV30 NA TRBJ2-7 TRBD1
CASSRDQETQYF TGCGCCAGCAGCCGCGACCAAGAGACCCAGTACTTC TRBV5-1 NA TRBJ2-5 NA
CAWSVELAGGRPYF TGTGCCTGGAGTGTTGAACTAGCGGGAGGGAGGCCGTACTTC TRBV30 NA TRBJ2-7 TRBD2
CASSGHRGYGYTF TGCGCCAGCAGTGGTCACAGGGGCTATGGCTACACCTTC TRBV10-2 NA TRBJ1-2 TRBD1
CASSSLTRGGETQYF TGTGCCAGCAGCTCCCTCACCAGGGGCGGCGAGACCCAGTACTTC TRBV7-2 NA TRBJ2-5 NA
CASSYYGTANNEQFF TGTGCCAGCAGCTATTACGGGACAGCTAACAATGAGCAGTTCTTC TRBV6-6 NA TRBJ2-1 TRBD1
CASSRGLPMDTGELFF TGCGCCAGCAGCCGGGGACTCCCTATGGACACCGGGGAGCTGTTTTTT TRBV4-1 NA TRBJ2-2 NA
CASSSSGLEGYEQYF TGTGCCAGCAGCTCAAGCGGACTAGAGGGCTACGAGCAGTACTTC TRBV7-9 NA TRBJ2-7 TRBD2
CASSLSDGETQYF TGTGCCAGCAGTTTATCTGACGGGGAGACCCAGTACTTC TRBV6-5 NA TRBJ2-5 NA
CASSQIRRGNYLGDEQFF TGCGCCAGCAGCCAGATAAGAAGGGGTAATTACTTGGGGGATGAGCAGTTCTTC TRBV4-1 NA TRBJ2-1 NA
CASSSTGTSYEQYF TGTGCCAGCAGTTCTACTGGAACCTCCTACGAGCAGTACTTC TRBV27 NA TRBJ2-7 NA
CASSLDHALEQYF TGTGCCAGCAGCTTAGATCACGCGCTCGAGCAGTACTTC TRBV11-2 NA TRBJ2-7 NA
CASSRNKNTEAFF TGTGCCAGCTCCCGCAATAAGAACACTGAAGCTTTCTTT TRBV18 NA TRBJ1-1 NA
CASSVEGSNTEAFF TGTGCCAGCAGCGTAGAGGGGTCGAACACTGAAGCTTTCTTT TRBV9 NA TRBJ1-1 NA
CASSFGGQAFF TGTGCCAGCAGCTTCGGAGGGCAAGCTTTCTTT TRBV6-5 NA TRBJ1-1 NA
CASSRQQAKNIQYF TGTGCCAGCAGTCGACAGCAAGCCAAAAACATTCAGTACTTC TRBV6-5 NA TRBJ2-4 NA
CASSPVGTAVNGGYTF TGTGCCAGCTCCCCGGTAGGAACGGCTGTAAATGGAGGCTACACCTTC TRBV18 NA TRBJ1-2 NA
CASSLNNYNEQFF TGCGCCAGCAGCTTGAATAATTACAATGAGCAGTTCTTC TRBV5-1 NA TRBJ2-1 NA